This T cell receptor beta chain was documented in a study of blood T cells in healthy people across ages. Staff drew ten milliliters of peripheral blood from each donor. Concerning this clonotype: Its antigen remains unidentified.

Germline values: CDR1 PRHDT, CDR2 FYEKMQ (reference sequence). This CDR3 has 16 residues. Trimming took 4 bases from V and 0 from J; bases not matched to a gene: 4. Using a J-beta primer mix together with a sample-barcoded 5' primer, a second PCR was run for roughly 6 to 12 cycles. MiXCR was run by TCRdb on the 5' RACE reads, yielding one entry per CDR3 protein. The repertoire consists of 800,000 or so distinct CDR3 sequences, with 55% to 65% occurring once and the leading ten covering around a quarter. The study's findings and limits: TCR beta diversity was tightly associated with the proportion of naive T cells. Fewer expanded clones and more diversity marked long-lived versus aged donors.

This clonotype originated in a man aged 25-45 years in good health. What was sequenced was blood. The V and J genes are TRBV13 and TRBJ2-2; 8 nucleotides match TRBD1. CDR3 protein: CASSYRQGTNTGELFF. CDR3 in DNA: TGTGCCAGCAGCTACCGACAGGGGACGAACACCGGGGAGCTGTTTTTT.